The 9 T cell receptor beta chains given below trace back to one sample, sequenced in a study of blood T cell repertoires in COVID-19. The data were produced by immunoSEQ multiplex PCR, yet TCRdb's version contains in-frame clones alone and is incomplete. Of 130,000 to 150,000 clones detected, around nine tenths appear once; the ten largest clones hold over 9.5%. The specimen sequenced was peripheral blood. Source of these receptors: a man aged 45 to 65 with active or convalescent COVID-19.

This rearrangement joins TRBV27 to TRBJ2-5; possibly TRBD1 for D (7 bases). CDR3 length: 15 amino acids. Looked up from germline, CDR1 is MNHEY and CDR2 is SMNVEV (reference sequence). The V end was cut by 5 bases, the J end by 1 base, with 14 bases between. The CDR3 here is CASSPGGYPQETQYF. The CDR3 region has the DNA TGTGCCAGCAGTCCAGGGGGGTACCCCCAAGAGACCCAGTACTTC.

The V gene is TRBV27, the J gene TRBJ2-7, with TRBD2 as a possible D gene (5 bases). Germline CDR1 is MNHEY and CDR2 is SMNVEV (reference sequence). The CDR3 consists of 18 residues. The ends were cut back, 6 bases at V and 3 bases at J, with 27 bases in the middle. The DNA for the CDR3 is TGTGCCAGCAGCCCCCGGGGTGGAGGAGGACCCATTTACTACGAGCAGTACTTC. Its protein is CASSPRGGGGPIYYEQYF.

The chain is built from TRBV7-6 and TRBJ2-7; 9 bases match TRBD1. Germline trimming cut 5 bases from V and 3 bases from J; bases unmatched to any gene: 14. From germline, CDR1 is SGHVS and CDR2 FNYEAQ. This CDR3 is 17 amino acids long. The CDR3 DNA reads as TGTGCCAGCAGCCCCGCTATCGGGACAGGGTCTCTCTACGAGCAGTACTTC. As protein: CASSPAIGTGSLYEQYF. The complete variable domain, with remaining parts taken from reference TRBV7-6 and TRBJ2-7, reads GAGVSQSPRYKVTKRGQDVALRCDPISGHVSLYWYRQALGQGPEFLTYFNYEAQQDKSGLPNDRFSAERPEGSISTLTIQRTEQRDSAMYRCASSPAIGTGSLYEQYFGPGTRLTVT.

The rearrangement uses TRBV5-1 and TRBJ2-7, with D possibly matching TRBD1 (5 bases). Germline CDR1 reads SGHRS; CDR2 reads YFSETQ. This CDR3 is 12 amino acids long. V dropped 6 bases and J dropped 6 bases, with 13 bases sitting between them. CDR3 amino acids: CASTEGVGEQYF. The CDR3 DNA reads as TGCGCCAGCACCGAAGGGGTGGGCGAGCAGTACTTC.

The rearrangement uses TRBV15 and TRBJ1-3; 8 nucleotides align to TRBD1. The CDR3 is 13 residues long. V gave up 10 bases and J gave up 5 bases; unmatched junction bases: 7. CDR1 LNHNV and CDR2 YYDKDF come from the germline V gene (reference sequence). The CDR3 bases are TGTGCCATCTCCGGACAGGGCCGAAACACCATATATTTT. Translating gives CAISGQGRNTIYF.

CDR3 sequence reads: CATSDPTPSGRSGEQFF. The CDR3 region has the DNA TGTGCCACCAGTGACCCTACCCCCAGCGGGAGATCTGGTGAGCAGTTCTTC. This chain joins TRBV24-1 and TRBJ2-1, with TRBD2 identical over 8 bases. Germline loops: CDR1 KGHDR, CDR2 SFDVKD. The CDR3 has 17 residues. After removal of 4 bases from V and 9 bases from J, the junction contained 16 bases not matched to a gene.

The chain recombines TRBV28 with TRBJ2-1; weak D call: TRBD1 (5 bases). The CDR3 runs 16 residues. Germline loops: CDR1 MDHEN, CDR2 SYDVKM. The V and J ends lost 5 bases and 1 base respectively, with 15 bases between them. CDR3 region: CASSILTGQSYNEQFF. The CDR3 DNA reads TGTGCCAGCAGTATCTTAACAGGACAATCCTACAATGAGCAGTTCTTC.

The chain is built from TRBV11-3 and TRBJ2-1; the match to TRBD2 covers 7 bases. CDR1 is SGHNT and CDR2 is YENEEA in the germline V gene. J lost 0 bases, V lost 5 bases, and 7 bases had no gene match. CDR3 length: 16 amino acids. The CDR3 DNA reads TGTGCCAGCAGCCCAGGACTAGGCTACTCCTACAATGAGCAGTTCTTC. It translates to CASSPGLGYSYNEQFF.

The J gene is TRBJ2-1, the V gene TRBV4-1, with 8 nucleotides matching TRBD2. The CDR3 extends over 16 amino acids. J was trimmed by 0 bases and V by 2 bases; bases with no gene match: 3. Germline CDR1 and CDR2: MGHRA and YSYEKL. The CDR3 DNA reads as TGCGCCAGCAGCCAACTAGCGGGTCACTCCTACAATGAGCAGTTCTTC. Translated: CASSQLAGHSYNEQFF.